This TCR beta chain was recorded in a study of CD8+CD57+ T cells in acquired aplastic anemia (dated by TCRdb to 2016 to 2019). With regard to the full study: Extracted DNA from sorted CD4+ and CD8+ cells averaged 3.2 ug, ranging from roughly 0.17 to 27.4 ug. Mean read counts for healthy donor samples were approximately 10 million for CD4+ cells and about 12 million for CD8+ cells. General conclusions and limits of the study: Some 30 CD8+ CDR3 sequences were shared between patients and controls but appeared highly expressed in patients and within their immunodominant clones. CD8+ Simpson's diversity did not differ significantly between patients and healthy controls (P=0.060).

This clonotype was observed at least ten times. No cognate antigen has been identified for it. No base qualities exist here, and no much larger clone lies one base off it. The germline V gene (reference sequence) provides CDR1 DFQATT and CDR2 SNEGSKA. Inclusive of the bounding cysteine and phenylalanine, the CDR3 is 15 residues long. Solely the CDR3 DNA is kept, with 45 bases framed from the first base. Trimming takes 0 bases from V and 9 bases from J, and the germline ends sit 15 bases apart. TCR beta VDJ combination and CDR3 sequence profiling used genomic DNA as the template. An Illumina HiSeq 2000 was the platform used for TCR repertoire sequencing. Regarding the original processing steps: Repertoires were assessed using TRBV/TRBJ rearrangement plots, CDR3 size and DJ length profiles, and Simpson's diversity index. The immunodominant clone was defined as the most abundant DNA sequence in deep sequencing data. CDR3 amino acid sequences were screened for sharing across subjects and were compared with published repertoires and the VDJdb database. TCRdb's own reprocessing of the public reads used fastp at Q25 and MiXCR and kept productive beta chains. Every CDR3 protein is listed once, alongside the most common genes and DNA of its rows. TCRdb, rather than the study authors, made the V and J calls. In this sample the table shows about 190,000 distinct CDR3 sequences, roughly half of which occur a single time. Jointly, the top ten make up approximately 16% of the sample.

In the study, sorted CD4+ and CD8+ blood T cells from patients with severe aplastic anemia and from healthy subjects underwent deep sequencing of TCR repertoires. Ficoll-Paque density gradient centrifugation was used to isolate peripheral blood mononuclear cells. CD4+ and CD8+ T cells were sorted by FACS or magnetic beads before DNA extraction. Sequencing was performed on sorted CD4+, CD8+, or CD8+CD57+ T cells (not recorded which) from PBMCs. This receptor was obtained from a human donor in good health, serving as a control. Recombination linked TRBV20-1 to TRBJ1-6, and perhaps TRBD1 as D gene, on 6 matching bases. The DNA sequence is as follows: TGCAGTGCTAGAGATTTTAAGGGGGGGAGTTCACCCCTCCACTTT. The encoded protein is CSARDFKGGSSPLHF.